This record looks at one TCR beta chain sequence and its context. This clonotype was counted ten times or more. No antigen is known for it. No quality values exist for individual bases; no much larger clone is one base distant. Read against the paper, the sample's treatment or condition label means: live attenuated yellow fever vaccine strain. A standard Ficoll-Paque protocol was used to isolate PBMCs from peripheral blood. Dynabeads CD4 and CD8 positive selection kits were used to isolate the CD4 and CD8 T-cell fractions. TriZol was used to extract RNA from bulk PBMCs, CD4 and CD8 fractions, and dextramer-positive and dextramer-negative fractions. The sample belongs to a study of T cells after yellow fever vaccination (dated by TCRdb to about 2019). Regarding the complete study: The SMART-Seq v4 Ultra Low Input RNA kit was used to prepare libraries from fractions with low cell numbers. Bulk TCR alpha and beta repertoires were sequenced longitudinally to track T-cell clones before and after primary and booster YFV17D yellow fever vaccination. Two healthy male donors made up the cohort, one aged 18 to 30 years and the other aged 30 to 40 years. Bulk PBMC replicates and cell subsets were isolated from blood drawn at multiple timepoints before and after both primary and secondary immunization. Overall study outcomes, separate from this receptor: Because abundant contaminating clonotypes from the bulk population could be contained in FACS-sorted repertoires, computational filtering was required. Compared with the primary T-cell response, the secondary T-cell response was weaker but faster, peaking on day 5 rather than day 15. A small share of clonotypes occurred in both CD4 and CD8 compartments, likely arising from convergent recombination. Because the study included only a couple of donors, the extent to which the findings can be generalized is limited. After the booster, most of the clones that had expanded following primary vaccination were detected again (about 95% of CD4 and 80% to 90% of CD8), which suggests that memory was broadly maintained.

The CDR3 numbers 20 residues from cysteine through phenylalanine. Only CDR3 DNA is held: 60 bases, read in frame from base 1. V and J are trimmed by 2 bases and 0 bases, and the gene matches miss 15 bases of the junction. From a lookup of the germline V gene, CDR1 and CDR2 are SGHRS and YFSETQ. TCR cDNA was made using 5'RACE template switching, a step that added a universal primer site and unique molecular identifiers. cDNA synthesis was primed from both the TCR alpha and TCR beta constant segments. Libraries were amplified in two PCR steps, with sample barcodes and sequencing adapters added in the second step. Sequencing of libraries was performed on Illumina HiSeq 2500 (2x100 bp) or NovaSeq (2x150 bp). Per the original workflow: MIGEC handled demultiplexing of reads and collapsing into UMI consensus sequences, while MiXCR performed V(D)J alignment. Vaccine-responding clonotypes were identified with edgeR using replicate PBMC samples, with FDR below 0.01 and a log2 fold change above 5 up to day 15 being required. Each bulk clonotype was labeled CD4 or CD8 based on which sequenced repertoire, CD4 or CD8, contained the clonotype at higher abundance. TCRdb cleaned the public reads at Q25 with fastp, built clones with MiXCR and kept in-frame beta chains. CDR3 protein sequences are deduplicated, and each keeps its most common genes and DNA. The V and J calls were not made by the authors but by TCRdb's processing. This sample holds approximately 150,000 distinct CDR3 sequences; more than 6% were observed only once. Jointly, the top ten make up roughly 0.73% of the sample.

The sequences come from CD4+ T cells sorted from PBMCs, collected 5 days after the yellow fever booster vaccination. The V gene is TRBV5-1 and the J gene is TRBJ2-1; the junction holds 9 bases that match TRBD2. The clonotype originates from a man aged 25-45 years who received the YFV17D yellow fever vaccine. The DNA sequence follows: TGCGCCAGCAGCTTATCGGGACTAGCAGTACAATTCGGCTCCTACAATGAGCAGTTCTTC. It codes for CASSLSGLAVQFGSYNEQFF. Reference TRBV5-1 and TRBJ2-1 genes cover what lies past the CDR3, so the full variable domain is KAGVTQTPRYLIKTRGQQVTLSCSPISGHRSVSWYQQTPGQGLQFLFEYFSETQRNKGNFPGRFSGRQFSNSRSEMNVSTLELGDSALYLCASSLSGLAVQFGSYNEQFFGPGTRLTVL.